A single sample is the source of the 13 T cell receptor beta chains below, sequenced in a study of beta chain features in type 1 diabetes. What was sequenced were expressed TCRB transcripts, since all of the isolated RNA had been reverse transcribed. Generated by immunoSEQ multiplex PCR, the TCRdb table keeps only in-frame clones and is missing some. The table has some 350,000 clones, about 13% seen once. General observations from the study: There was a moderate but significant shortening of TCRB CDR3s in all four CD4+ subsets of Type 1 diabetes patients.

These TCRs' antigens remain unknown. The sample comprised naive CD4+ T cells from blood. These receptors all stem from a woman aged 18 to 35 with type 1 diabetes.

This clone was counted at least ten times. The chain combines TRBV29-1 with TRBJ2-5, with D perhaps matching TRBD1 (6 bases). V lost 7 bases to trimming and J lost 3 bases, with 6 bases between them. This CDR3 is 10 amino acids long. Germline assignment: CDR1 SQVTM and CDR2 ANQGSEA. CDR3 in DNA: TGCAGCGCAGGGGAAGAGACCCAGTACTTC. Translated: CSAGEETQYF.

The CDR3: CASSLQGGAQYEQYF. The CDR3 DNA is TGTGCCAGCAGCTTACAGGGAGGGGCCCAATACGAGCAGTACTTC. The chain has TRBV7-3 and TRBJ2-7; 7 bases align to TRBD2. Germline CDR1 reads SGHTA; CDR2 reads FQGTGA. The CDR3 is 15 amino acids. The V and J ends lost 2 bases and 4 bases, in that order; junction bases with no gene match: 8.

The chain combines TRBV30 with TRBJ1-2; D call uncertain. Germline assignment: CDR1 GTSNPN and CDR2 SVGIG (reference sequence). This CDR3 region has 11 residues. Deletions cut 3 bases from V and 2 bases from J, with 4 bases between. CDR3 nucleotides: TGTGCCTGGAGAGAGAACTATGGCTACACCTTC. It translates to CAWRENYGYTF.

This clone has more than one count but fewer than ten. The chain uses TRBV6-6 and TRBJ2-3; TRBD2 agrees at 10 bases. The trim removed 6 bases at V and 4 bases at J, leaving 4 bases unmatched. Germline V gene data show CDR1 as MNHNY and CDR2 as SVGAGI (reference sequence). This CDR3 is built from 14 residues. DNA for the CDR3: TGTGCCAGCAGAGTAGCGGGAGGCCCAGATACGCAGTATTTT. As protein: CASRVAGGPDTQYF.

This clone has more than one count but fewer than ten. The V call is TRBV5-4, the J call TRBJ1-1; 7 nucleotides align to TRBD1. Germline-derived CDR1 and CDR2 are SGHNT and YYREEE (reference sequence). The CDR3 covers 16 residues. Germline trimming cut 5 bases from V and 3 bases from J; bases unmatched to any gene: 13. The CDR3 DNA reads TGTGCCAGCAGAACCGGACAGGCTGGTATGGACACTGAAGCTTTCTTT. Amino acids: CASRTGQAGMDTEAFF.

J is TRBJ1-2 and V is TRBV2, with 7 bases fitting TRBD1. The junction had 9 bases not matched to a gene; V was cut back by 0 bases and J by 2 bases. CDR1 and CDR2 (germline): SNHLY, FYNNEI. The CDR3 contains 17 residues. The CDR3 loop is CASSEALRGRGNYGYTF. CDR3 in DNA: TGTGCCAGCAGTGAAGCGCTTCGGGGCAGGGGGAACTATGGCTACACCTTC.

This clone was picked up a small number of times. This CDR3 reads CAWSNGPDTQYF. The CDR3, as DNA: TGTGCCTGGAGTAATGGGCCAGATACGCAGTATTTT. The chain couples TRBV30 to TRBJ2-3; D is undetermined. The CDR3 loop spans 12 amino acids. From germline, CDR1 is GTSNPN and CDR2 SVGIG (reference sequence). V was clipped by 2 bases and J by 4 bases, with 7 bases between them.

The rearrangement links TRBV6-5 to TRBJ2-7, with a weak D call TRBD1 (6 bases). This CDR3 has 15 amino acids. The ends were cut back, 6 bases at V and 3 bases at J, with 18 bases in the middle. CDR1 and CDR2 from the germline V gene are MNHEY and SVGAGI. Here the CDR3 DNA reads TGTGCCAGCAGCCCGGACAGAGGGAGCTACTACGAGCAGTACGTC. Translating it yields CASSPDRGSYYEQYV.

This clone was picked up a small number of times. The CDR3 nucleotides read TGTGCCAGCAGTGAGATAACAGGAAATCAGCCCCAGCATTTT. This gives the protein CASSEITGNQPQHF. V gene TRBV28 combines with J gene TRBJ1-5, with D perhaps TRBD1 (5 bases). Germline-derived CDR1 and CDR2 are MDHEN and SYDVKM. The CDR3 contains 14 residues. Trimming pared 5 bases from V and 4 bases from J, leaving 12 bases between.

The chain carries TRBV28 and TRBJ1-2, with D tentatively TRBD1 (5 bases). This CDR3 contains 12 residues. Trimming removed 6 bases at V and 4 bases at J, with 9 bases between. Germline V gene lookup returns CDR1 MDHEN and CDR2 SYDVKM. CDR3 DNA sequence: TGTGCCAGCAGCTCCGACAGCTATGGCTACACCTTC. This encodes CASSSDSYGYTF.

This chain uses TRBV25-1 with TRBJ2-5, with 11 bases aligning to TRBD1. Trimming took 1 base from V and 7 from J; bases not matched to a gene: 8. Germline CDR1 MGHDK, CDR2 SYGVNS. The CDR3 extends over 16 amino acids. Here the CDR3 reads CASSEWGTGGWLTQYF. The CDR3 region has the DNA TGTGCCAGCAGTGAATGGGGGACAGGGGGTTGGTTGACCCAGTACTTC.

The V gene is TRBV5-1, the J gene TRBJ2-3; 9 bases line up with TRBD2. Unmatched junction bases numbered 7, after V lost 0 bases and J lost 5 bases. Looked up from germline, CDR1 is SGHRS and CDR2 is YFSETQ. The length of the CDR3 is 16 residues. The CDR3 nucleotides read TGCGCCAGCAGCTTGGCGCTAGCGGGATATAAAGATACGCAGTATTTT. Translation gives CASSLALAGYKDTQYF.

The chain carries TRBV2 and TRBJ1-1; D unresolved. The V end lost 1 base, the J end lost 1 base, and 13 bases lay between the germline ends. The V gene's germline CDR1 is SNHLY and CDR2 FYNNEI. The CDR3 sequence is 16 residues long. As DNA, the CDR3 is TGTGCCAGCAGTGAAGGCCTACGAGGGCGGAACACTGAAGCTTTCTTT. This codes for CASSEGLRGRNTEAFF.